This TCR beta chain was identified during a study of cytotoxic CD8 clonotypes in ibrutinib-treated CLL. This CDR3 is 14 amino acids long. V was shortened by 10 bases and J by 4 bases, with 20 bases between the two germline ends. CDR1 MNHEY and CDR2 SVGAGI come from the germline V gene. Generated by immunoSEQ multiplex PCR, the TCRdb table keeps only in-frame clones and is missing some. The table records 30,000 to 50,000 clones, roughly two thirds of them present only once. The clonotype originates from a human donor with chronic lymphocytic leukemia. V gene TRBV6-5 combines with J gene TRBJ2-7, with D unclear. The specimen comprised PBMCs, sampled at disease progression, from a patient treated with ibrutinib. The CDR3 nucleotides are TGTGCCACCCGCCGGATGACGGAGTTATACGAGCAGTACTTC. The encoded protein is CATRRMTELYEQYF.